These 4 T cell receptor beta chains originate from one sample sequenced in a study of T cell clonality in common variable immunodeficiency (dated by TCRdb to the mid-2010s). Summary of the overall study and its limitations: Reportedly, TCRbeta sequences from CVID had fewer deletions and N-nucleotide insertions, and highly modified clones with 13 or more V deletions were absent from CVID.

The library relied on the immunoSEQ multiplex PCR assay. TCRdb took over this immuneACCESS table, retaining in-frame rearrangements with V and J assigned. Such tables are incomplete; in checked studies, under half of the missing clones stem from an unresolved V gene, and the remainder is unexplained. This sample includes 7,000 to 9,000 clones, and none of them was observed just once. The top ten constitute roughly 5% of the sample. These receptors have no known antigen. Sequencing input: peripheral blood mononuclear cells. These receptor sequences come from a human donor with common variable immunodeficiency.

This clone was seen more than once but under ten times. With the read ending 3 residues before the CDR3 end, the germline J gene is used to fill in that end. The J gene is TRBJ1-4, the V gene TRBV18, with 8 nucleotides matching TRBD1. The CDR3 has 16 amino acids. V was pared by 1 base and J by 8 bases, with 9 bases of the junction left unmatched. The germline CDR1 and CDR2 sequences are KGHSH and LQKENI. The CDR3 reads CASSPLGTGLDEKLFF. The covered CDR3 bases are TGTGCCAGCTCACCACTCGGGACAGGCCTTGACGAAAAA.

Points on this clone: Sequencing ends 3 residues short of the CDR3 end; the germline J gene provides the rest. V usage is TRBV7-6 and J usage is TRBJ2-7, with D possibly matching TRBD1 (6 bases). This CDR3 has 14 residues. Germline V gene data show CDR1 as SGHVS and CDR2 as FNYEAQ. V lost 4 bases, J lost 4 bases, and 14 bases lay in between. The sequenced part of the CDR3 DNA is TGTGCCAGCAGCTCTGACAGGAGCAAATACGAG. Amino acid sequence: CASSSDRSKYE. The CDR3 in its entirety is CASSSDRSKYEQYF.

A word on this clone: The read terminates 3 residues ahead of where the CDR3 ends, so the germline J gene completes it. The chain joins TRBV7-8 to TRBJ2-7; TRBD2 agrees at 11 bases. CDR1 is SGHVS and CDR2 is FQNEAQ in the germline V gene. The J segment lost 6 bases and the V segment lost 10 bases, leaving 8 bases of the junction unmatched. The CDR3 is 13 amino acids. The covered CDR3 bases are TGTGCCACCTCCGCTCTAGCGGGAGGCGAG. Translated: CATSALAGGE. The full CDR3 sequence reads CATSALAGGEQYF.

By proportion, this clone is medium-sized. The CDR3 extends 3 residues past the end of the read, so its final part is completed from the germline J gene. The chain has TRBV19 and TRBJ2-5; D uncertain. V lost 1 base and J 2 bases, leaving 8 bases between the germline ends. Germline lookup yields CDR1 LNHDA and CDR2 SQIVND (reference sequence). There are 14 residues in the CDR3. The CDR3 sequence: CASSIGASQETQYF. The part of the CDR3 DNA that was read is TGTGCCAGTAGTATAGGGGCCTCGCAAGAGACC.